This T cell receptor (beta chain) was retrieved from a study of tumor and adjacent non-tumor tissue in lung cancer. Looking at the study overall: The cohort had 12 to 13 adenocarcinoma, a couple of squamous cell and 1 small cell patients. Findings and caveats of the study: Higher tumor TCR diversity was associated with shorter survival. Normal lung showed higher cumulative top 100 clone frequency than tumor.

Notes on this clonotype: Its antigen is not known. Being one base from a much bigger clone, this may be a read error.

The V and J ends lost 5 bases and 4 bases, in that order; junction bases with no gene match: 6. This CDR3 spans 15 amino acids. This sample's RNA came from whole unsorted tissue. Between August and November 2014, newly diagnosed, chemotherapy-naive lung cancer patients underwent thoracic surgery in China. TCRbeta libraries were built with three rounds of nested PCR, modified from ARM-PCR. A single record per CDR3 protein comes from TCRdb applying MiXCR to the multiplex PCR reads. The repertoire holds 100,000 to 150,000 distinct CDR3 sequences, roughly 67% seen once, with around 13% in the top ten. The chain has TRBV12-3 or TRBV12-4 and TRBJ2-1; 9 positions match TRBD1. The source of this sequence is a man aged 25 to 40 with non-small cell lung cancer. Specimen: lung tumor tissue. The CDR3 DNA sequence: TGTGCCAGCAGTGAGACAGGGGGACCTTACAATGAGCAGTTCTTC. The encoded protein is CASSETGGPYNEQFF.